Listed below are T cell receptor beta chains from one sample, sequenced in a study of T cells after yellow fever vaccination. TCRdb processed the 5' RACE reads anew with MiXCR; each CDR3 protein has one entry. The sample lists about 580,000 distinct CDR3 sequences, less than 20% seen once, with approximately 15% in the top ten. The material was PBMCs, obtained 5 to 6 days after the first yellow fever vaccination. These receptors came from a man aged 18 to 30 who received the YFV17D yellow fever vaccine. CDR3s include the opening cysteine and the closing phenylalanine or tryptophan. Each record gives: D gene, J gene, V gene, clone size, CDR3 DNA, CDR3 protein. The D gene is left open where the match is weak. Size tells how often a clone was seen (once, few, many) or the class of an expanded clone, and some rows leave it out.

>-|TRBJ2-2|TRBV6-5|few
TGTGCCAGCACCTACACCCGCCGGGCAGGGGAGGGGACCGGGGAGCTGTTTTTT
CASTYTRRAGEGTGELFF
>-|TRBJ2-1|TRBV11-3|-
TGTGCCAGCAGCTTAAGGGGACCAGGGGCCTCCTACAATGAGCAGTTCTTC
CASSLRGPGASYNEQFF
>TRBD1|TRBJ1-1|TRBV7-9|few
TGTGCCAGCAGCGCGGGACAGGGGGCTACTGAAGCTTTCTTT
CASSAGQGATEAFF
>TRBD2|TRBJ2-7|TRBV4-3|few
TGCGCCAGCAGCCAAGCCTCGGGAGGATACGAGCAGTACTTC
CASSQASGGYEQYF
>-|TRBJ2-1|TRBV5-1|-
TGCGCCAGCAGCTTGGAGGCCGATCGAGGCAATGAGCAGTTCTTC
CASSLEADRGNEQFF
>-|TRBJ2-1|TRBV12-3/TRBV12-4|-
TGTGCCAGCAGTACTTCTGAGCTCTACAATGAGCAGTTCTTC
CASSTSELYNEQFF
>TRBD1|TRBJ2-1|TRBV7-8|few
TGTGCCAGCAGCTCCACGGGTTTAGGTTTCCAGGGGGCGGCCAATGAGCAGTTCTTC
CASSSTGLGFQGAANEQFF
>TRBD1|TRBJ1-1|TRBV6-2/TRBV6-3|few
TGTGCCAGCAGTTATAACTCAGGGGGCTCTGTTTGGAGGACTGAAGCTTTCTTT
CASSYNSGGSVWRTEAFF
>-|TRBJ2-5|TRBV3-1|-
TGTGCCAGCAGCCAAGATCTTGCCCAAGGGGCGGAGACCCAGTACTTC
CASSQDLAQGAETQYF
>-|TRBJ2-7|TRBV7-9|-
TGTGCCAGCAGCTTGTGGGGACCCTACGAGCAGTACTTC
CASSLWGPYEQYF
>-|TRBJ2-1|TRBV4-1|few
TGCGCCAGCACCAGGGGTAATGAGCAGTTCTTC
CASTRGNEQFF
>-|TRBJ1-1|TRBV7-2|few
TGTGCCAGCAGCTTCTGGGACACGAACACTGAAGCTTTCTTT
CASSFWDTNTEAFF
>-|TRBJ1-1|TRBV3-1|few
TGTGCCAGCAGCCAAGGGTTCAGGGGCACTGAAGCTTTCTTT
CASSQGFRGTEAFF
>-|TRBJ1-1|TRBV28|-
TGTGCCAGCAGCCCCCCCCTAAGAGACACTGAAGCTTTCTTT
CASSPPLRDTEAFF
>-|TRBJ1-3|TRBV18|few
TGTGCCAGCTCACCATTCCACAGTTCGGGCCGCTCTGGAAACACCATATATTTT
CASSPFHSSGRSGNTIYF
>-|TRBJ2-7|TRBV4-1|-
TGCGCCAGCAGCCAAGAAGGAGTTGCCGGTTACGAGCAGTACTTC
CASSQEGVAGYEQYF
>-|TRBJ2-3|TRBV25-1|-
TGTGCCAGCAGTGAATCCCGTCGCGCAGATACGCAGTATTTT
CASSESRRADTQYF
>-|TRBJ2-1|TRBV14|-
TGTGCCAGCAGCCAAGATGTCGGGACTGCATACAATGAGCAGTTCTTC
CASSQDVGTAYNEQFF
>TRBD1|TRBJ1-3|TRBV15|few
TGTGCCACCAGCAGAGTGGGACAGGTTGGAAACACCATATATTTT
CATSRVGQVGNTIYF
>TRBD1|TRBJ1-1|TRBV29-1|-
TGCAGCGTTGCAGCGGACAGGGAAGCTTTCTTT
CSVAADREAFF
>TRBD2|TRBJ2-1|TRBV11-3|-
TGTGCCAGCAGCTCTCAGGCGGGGGGGTACAATGAGCAGTTCTTC
CASSSQAGGYNEQFF
>-|TRBJ1-2|TRBV12-5|-
TGTGCTAGTGGTTTGGTACACGGCGAAACTCCTAACTATGGCTACACCTTC
CASGLVHGETPNYGYTF
>-|TRBJ1-1|TRBV3-1|-
TGTGCCAGCAGCAGGTACGGCCGGGCTCCTTCTGAAGCTTTCTTT
CASSRYGRAPSEAFF
>-|TRBJ1-1|TRBV4-3|-
TGCGCCAACAGCCAATTTTTCGGTGGCAGCCCCATGAACACTGAAGCTTTCTTT
CANSQFFGGSPMNTEAFF
>TRBD2|TRBJ2-1|TRBV5-1|-
TGCGCCAGCAGCTTGGGCGGGGGGCCGACCAATGAGCAGTTCTTC
CASSLGGGPTNEQFF
>-|TRBJ2-5|TRBV11-1|few
TGTGCAAGCCGGGGGATTGGCGAGACCCAGTACTTC
CASRGIGETQYF
>-|TRBJ2-2|TRBV4-3|few
TGCGCCAGCAGCCAAGCTCCTGCAGCCCTATCTCCCGGGGAGCTGTTTTTT
CASSQAPAALSPGELFF
>-|TRBJ2-5|TRBV4-1|few
TGCGCCAGCAGCTTGGCGCTGCGAGAGACCCAGTACTTC
CASSLALRETQYF
>-|TRBJ1-5|TRBV23-1|few
TGCGCCAGCAATCACCGACCAGCCGGAAGCAATCAGCCCCAGCATTTT
CASNHRPAGSNQPQHF
>-|TRBJ1-1|TRBV6-1|-
TGTGCCACCTTTCCAGGGACCGACATCAGTGAAGCTTTCTTT
CATFPGTDISEAFF
>-|TRBJ1-4|TRBV20-1|-
TGCAGTGCTAGGAAAGAAGCAACTAATGAAAAACTGTTTTTT
CSARKEATNEKLFF
>TRBD1|TRBJ1-3|TRBV4-2|few
TGTGCCAGCAGCCTCGAGCAGGGGGCTGGAAACACCATATATTTT
CASSLEQGAGNTIYF
>-|TRBJ1-5|TRBV7-9|-
TGTGCCAGCAGTCCACCAATGGGCAATCAGCCCCAGCATTTT
CASSPPMGNQPQHF
>TRBD2|TRBJ2-3|TRBV28|-
TGTGCCAGCAGTTCCCCGGCGGGGGGGGGCGATACGCAGTATTTT
CASSSPAGGGDTQYF
>-|TRBJ1-2|TRBV29-1|many
TGCAGCGTAGGAACAAGGGCCTCGCCCGGCTATGGCTACACCTTC
CSVGTRASPGYGYTF
>-|TRBJ2-2|TRBV7-3|-
TGTGCCAGCAGCTTACGGAGGGGGGGCAGCACCGGGGAGCTGTTTTTT
CASSLRRGGSTGELFF
>TRBD1|TRBJ2-3|TRBV5-1|-
TGCGCCAGCAGCTATACCGGGACAGGCACAGATACGCAGTATTTT
CASSYTGTGTDTQYF
>-|TRBJ1-6|TRBV5-4|once
TGTGCCAGCAGCTTGGGCGGGGGCGAGTTACCCCTCCACTTT
CASSLGGGELPLHF
>TRBD1|TRBJ2-1|TRBV10-3|few
TGTGCCATCAGTGAACTACTGGGACAGGGGACCCGCAATGAGCAGTTCTTC
CAISELLGQGTRNEQFF
>TRBD1|TRBJ1-2|TRBV20-1|-
TGCAGTGCTAGCCAGACAGGGAGGCAGGATGGCTACACCTTC
CSASQTGRQDGYTF
>-|TRBJ2-6|TRBV6-1|-
TGTGCCAGCAGCGAAGGTGGGGCCAACGTCCTGACTTTC
CASSEGGANVLTF
>TRBD2|TRBJ2-2|TRBV12-3/TRBV12-4|-
TGTGCCAGCAGTTTAGTCCTAGCGGGGGGGCCCGGGGAGCTGTTTTTT
CASSLVLAGGPGELFF